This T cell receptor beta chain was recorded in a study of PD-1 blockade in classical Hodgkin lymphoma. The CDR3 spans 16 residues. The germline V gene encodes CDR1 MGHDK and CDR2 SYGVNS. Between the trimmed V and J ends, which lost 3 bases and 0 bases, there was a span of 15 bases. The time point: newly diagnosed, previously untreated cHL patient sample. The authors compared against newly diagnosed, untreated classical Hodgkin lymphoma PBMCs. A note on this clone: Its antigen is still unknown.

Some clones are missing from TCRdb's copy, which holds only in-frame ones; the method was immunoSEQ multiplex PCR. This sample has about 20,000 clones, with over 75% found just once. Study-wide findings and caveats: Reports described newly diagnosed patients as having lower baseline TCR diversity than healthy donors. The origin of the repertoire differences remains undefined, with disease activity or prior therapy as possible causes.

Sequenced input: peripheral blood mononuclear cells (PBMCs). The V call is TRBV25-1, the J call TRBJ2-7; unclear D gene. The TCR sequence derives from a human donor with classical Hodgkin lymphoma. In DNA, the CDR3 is TGTGCCAGCAGTGACGGAAGTAGGCCGTCCTCCTACGAGCAGTACTTC. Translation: CASSDGSRPSSYEQYF.